The 31 T cell receptor beta chains in this list originate from one sample, sequenced in a study of T cell responses to AZD1222 COVID-19 vaccine. Generated by immunoSEQ multiplex PCR, the TCRdb table keeps only in-frame clones and is missing some. Counted here are more than 70,000 clones, nearly 90% occurring once; the ten biggest clones make up approximately 1.6%. Sample: peripheral blood, taken on day 0 of AZD1222 vaccination. The receptors come from an adult in good health.

The rearrangement uses TRBV29-1 and TRBJ2-3; no clear D. Trimming pared 2 bases from V and 1 base from J, leaving 10 bases between. CDR3 length: 14 residues. Germline V lookup: CDR1 SQVTM, CDR2 ANQGSEA. The CDR3 spells CSVENPVGTDTQYF. The DNA of the CDR3 is TGCAGCGTTGAAAACCCCGTGGGCACAGATACGCAGTATTTT.

J is TRBJ2-7 and V is TRBV19, with D possibly matching TRBD1 (6 bases). Germline V CDR1 and CDR2: LNHDA, SQIVND (reference sequence). The V end was cut by 6 bases, the J end by 4 bases, with 19 bases between. This CDR3 is 15 amino acids long. The CDR3 region is CASRRTGTTKYEQYF. CDR3 DNA: TGTGCCAGTAGACGGACCGGGACAACGAAGTACGAGCAGTACTTC. The full variable domain, completed using reference TRBV19 and TRBJ2-7, is DGGITQSPKYLFRKEGQNVTLSCEQNLNHDAMYWYRQDPGQGLRLIYYSQIVNDFQKGDIAEGYSVSREKKESFPLTVTSAQKNPTAFYLCASRRTGTTKYEQYFGPGTRLTVT.

The chain uses TRBV20-1 and TRBJ1-1; no firm D call. V lost 5 bases and J 6 bases, leaving 10 bases between the germline ends. The germline V gene has CDR1 DFQATT and CDR2 SNEGSKA (reference sequence). CDR3 length: 11 amino acids. The CDR3 region is CSAEGSAEAFF. The CDR3 DNA follows: TGCAGTGCTGAGGGATCGGCTGAAGCTTTCTTT.

The chain has TRBV11-3 and TRBJ2-1; 10 bases map to TRBD2. CDR3 length: 14 amino acids. After removal of 5 bases from V and 8 bases from J, the junction contained 6 bases not matched to a gene. Germline CDR1 SGHNT, CDR2 YENEEA. The CDR3 protein is CASSPSGSSYEQFF. The CDR3 DNA reads TGTGCCAGCAGCCCTAGCGGGAGTAGCTATGAGCAGTTCTTC.

This clone came up a few times. V and J are TRBV27 and TRBJ1-3; a weak D match, TRBD1 (5 bases). The germline CDR1 and CDR2 sequences are MNHEY and SMNVEV (reference sequence). This CDR3 comprises 12 residues. V was pared by 8 bases and J by 8 bases, with 13 bases between. The CDR3 coding sequence is TGTGCCAGCGGGGATGGGGGGGACACCATATATTTT. Its translation: CASGDGGDTIYF.

The chain links TRBV7-9 to TRBJ1-2, with D unresolved. V was cut by 1 base and J by 4 bases, with 13 bases left in between. CDR3 length: 15 amino acids. Germline CDR1 SEHNR, CDR2 FQNEAQ (reference sequence). The CDR3 DNA reads as TGTGCCAGCAGCTTAGGTCGAAAGGTCGGCTATGGCTACACCTTC. It translates to CASSLGRKVGYGYTF.

The chain combines TRBV14 with TRBJ1-5; 8 nucleotides match TRBD1. V was pared by 6 bases and J by 2 bases, with 3 bases of the junction left unmatched. CDR3 length: 14 residues. The V gene's germline CDR1 is SGHDN and CDR2 FVKESK. The CDR3 DNA reads as TGTGCCAGCAGTGGGACAGGCGGCAATCAGCCCCAGCATTTT. It specifies CASSGTGGNQPQHF.

In its sample, this clone was seen once. The rearrangement joins TRBV20-1 to TRBJ1-2, with D maybe TRBD1 (5 bases). CDR1 DFQATT and CDR2 SNEGSKA come from the germline V gene (reference sequence). This CDR3 region has 11 residues. The V end was cut by 6 bases, the J end by 4 bases, with 9 bases between. The CDR3 protein is CSASGPYGYTF. CDR3 in DNA: TGCAGTGCCTCAGGGCCCTATGGCTACACCTTC.

This rearrangement joins TRBV11-1 to TRBJ2-3, with D perhaps matching TRBD2 (5 bases). Germline-derived CDR1 and CDR2 are SGHAT and FQDESV (reference sequence). V was cut by 5 bases and J by 0 bases, with 15 bases left in between. CDR3 length: 16 residues. The CDR3 reads CASSRDVRTSTDTQYF. The CDR3 DNA is TGTGCCAGCAGCCGCGACGTGAGGACTAGCACAGATACGCAGTATTTT.

The gene calls are TRBV13 and TRBJ2-1; TRBD2 aligns across 14 bases. V trimming: 0 bases; J trimming: 9 bases; junction bases outside the gene matches: 7. Germline V CDR1 and CDR2: PRHDT, FYEKMQ (reference sequence). The CDR3 has 17 amino acids. The CDR3 sequence: CASSLGGTSGRWGEQFF. The CDR3 nucleotides are TGTGCCAGCAGCTTAGGGGGGACTAGCGGGAGATGGGGTGAGCAGTTCTTC.

This clone was detected only once. The rearrangement joins TRBV6-2 or TRBV6-3 to TRBJ2-1, with unresolved D. V was cut by 7 bases and J by 6 bases, with 13 bases left in between. The CDR3 is 13 residues long. Germline CDR1 is MNHEY and CDR2 is SVGEGT. The CDR3 protein is CASTPAIANEQFF. CDR3 nucleotide sequence: TGTGCCAGCACCCCTGCAATAGCCAATGAGCAGTTCTTC.

The genes are TRBV5-6 and TRBJ1-2; D is unresolved. V lost 2 bases and J 0 bases, leaving 11 bases between the germline ends. This CDR3 has 15 residues. The V gene's germline CDR1 is SGHDT and CDR2 YYEEEE. The DNA for the CDR3 is TGTGCCAGCAGCTTCCCAGTCCCTCCTAACTATGGCTACACCTTC. This gives the protein CASSFPVPPNYGYTF. The variable domain in full, completed from reference TRBV5-6 and TRBJ1-2, reads DAGVTQSPTHLIKTRGQQVTLRCSPKSGHDTVSWYQQALGQGPQFIFQYYEEEERQRGNFPDRFSGHQFPNYSSELNVNALLLGDSALYLCASSFPVPPNYGYTFGSGTRLTVV.

The genes are TRBV10-2 and TRBJ2-3; 9 bases line up with TRBD2. With V trimmed by 10 bases and J by 3 bases, 26 bases remained unmatched. The CDR3 totals 20 residues. The germline CDR1 and CDR2 sequences are WSHSY and SAAADI. This CDR3 is CAKGGVAGEHHQGKTDTQYF. The CDR3 nucleotides read TGCGCCAAGGGGGGGGTAGCGGGAGAGCACCATCAGGGTAAAACAGATACGCAGTATTTT.

The V gene is TRBV5-4, the J gene TRBJ2-3, with D unresolved. Germline V gene lookup returns CDR1 SGHNT and CDR2 YYREEE (reference sequence). The CDR3 contains 14 residues. V lost 4 bases to trimming and J lost 1 base, with 10 bases between them. The CDR3 protein is CASSLVFGTDTQYF. CDR3 DNA: TGTGCCAGCAGCCTGGTGTTCGGCACAGATACGCAGTATTTT.

The chain is built from TRBV4-2 and TRBJ1-1, with a tentative D call TRBD1 (6 bases). CDR3 length: 16 amino acids. Germline values: CDR1 LGHNA, CDR2 YNFKEQ. V was pared by 1 base and J by 2 bases, with 14 bases between. The CDR3 here is CASSQGAGDINTEAFF. For the CDR3, the DNA is TGTGCCAGCAGCCAAGGGGCAGGGGATATTAACACTGAAGCTTTCTTT.

The rearrangement links TRBV19 to TRBJ2-1, with D possibly being TRBD2 (5 bases). CDR1 is LNHDA and CDR2 is SQIVND in the germline V gene (reference sequence). V was pared by 2 bases and J by 3 bases, with 14 bases between. CDR3 size: 16 residues. As DNA, the CDR3 is TGTGCCAGTAGTATACTCCCAATGGGAGACTACAATGAGCAGTTCTTC. It yields the protein CASSILPMGDYNEQFF. Looking up the rest from reference TRBV19 and TRBJ2-1 gives the full variable domain: DGGITQSPKYLFRKEGQNVTLSCEQNLNHDAMYWYRQDPGQGLRLIYYSQIVNDFQKGDIAEGYSVSREKKESFPLTVTSAQKNPTAFYLCASSILPMGDYNEQFFGPGTRLTVL.

The chain combines TRBV3-1 (or the pseudogene TRBV3-2) with TRBJ2-7; 7 bases are shared with TRBD2. This CDR3 has 17 residues. Trimming removed 1 base from V and 3 bases from J; junction bases left unmatched: 12. Germline V CDR1 and CDR2: LGHDT, YNNKEL (reference sequence). CDR3 region: CASSQADNGRSNYEQYF. CDR3 coding DNA: TGTGCCAGCAGCCAAGCAGATAACGGGAGGAGTAACTACGAGCAGTACTTC.

The chain joins TRBV2 to TRBJ2-3; 8 nucleotides align to TRBD1. The CDR3 covers 15 residues. Germline V gene data show CDR1 as SNHLY and CDR2 as FYNNEI. Germline trimming cut 6 bases from V and 3 bases from J; bases unmatched to any gene: 8. CDR3 nucleotides: TGTGCCAGCAGGCCTACAGGGGGGCCGACAGATACGCAGTATTTT. Residues: CASRPTGGPTDTQYF.

The chain employs TRBV5-1 and TRBJ1-4; a weak D match, TRBD1 (5 bases). V was shortened by 2 bases and J by 1 base, with 12 bases between the two germline ends. CDR1 SGHRS and CDR2 YFSETQ come from the germline V gene. This CDR3 contains 16 residues. CDR3 bases: TGCGCCAGCAGCTTACGACCCCAGGGAACTAATGAAAAACTGTTTTTT. This sequence encodes CASSLRPQGTNEKLFF.

The V gene is TRBV3-1 (or the pseudogene TRBV3-2), the J gene TRBJ2-7, with unresolved D. The V gene lost 2 bases and the J gene lost 4 bases, with 9 bases spanning the gap. CDR3 length: 13 amino acids. The V gene's germline CDR1 is LGHDT and CDR2 YNNKEL (reference sequence). The CDR3 DNA reads as TGTGCCAGCAGCCAAAATGGTCCTTACGAGCAGTACTTC. The encoded protein is CASSQNGPYEQYF.

This clone was found a few times. The chain carries TRBV4-2 and TRBJ2-3; a possible D gene is TRBD2 (6 bases). The V and J ends lost 4 bases and 6 bases respectively, with 17 bases between them. The CDR3 is 15 residues long. Germline V gene lookup returns CDR1 LGHNA and CDR2 YNFKEQ. CDR3 DNA: TGTGCCAGCAGCCCGGGAGAGCCCGAGAGTGATACGCAGTATTTT. Its protein product is CASSPGEPESDTQYF.

The chain uses TRBV3-1 (or the pseudogene TRBV3-2) and TRBJ2-1; 10 nucleotides align to TRBD2. From germline, CDR1 is LGHDT and CDR2 YNNKEL (reference sequence). V lost 0 bases, J lost 4 bases, and 9 bases stayed unmatched. The CDR3 length is 18 residues. The CDR3 DNA follows: TGTGCCAGCAGCCAAGACCCCCCTGGACTAGCGGATTACAATGAGCAGTTCTTC. It encodes CASSQDPPGLADYNEQFF.

The chain combines TRBV11-3 with TRBJ2-1; 15 bases align to TRBD2. The CDR3 length is 16 residues. From germline, CDR1 is SGHNT and CDR2 YENEEA. The V segment lost 5 bases and the J segment 7 bases; nucleotides outside the gene matches: 6. The CDR3: CASSRGLAGGGNEQFF. The CDR3 bases are TGTGCCAGCAGCCGGGGACTAGCGGGAGGAGGGAATGAGCAGTTCTTC.

The V call is TRBV5-1, the J call TRBJ2-1; the match to TRBD2 covers 8 bases. CDR1 is SGHRS, CDR2 YFSETQ, per germline. With 8 bases clipped from V and 10 bases from J, the junction kept 14 bases outside the gene matches. CDR3 size: 14 residues. CDR3 residues: CASSGTSGTMEQFF. In DNA, the CDR3 is TGCGCCAGTTCCGGCACTAGCGGTACAATGGAGCAGTTCTTC.

The chain uses TRBV29-1 and TRBJ1-1; TRBD1 matches at 7 bases. In germline, CDR1 is SQVTM, CDR2 ANQGSEA. V lost 1 base, J lost 5 bases, and 10 bases stayed unmatched. CDR3 length equals 15 residues. CDR3 coding DNA: TGCAGCGTTGAAGTGGCAGGGGGGCCCAGAACTGAAGCTTTCTTT. Its translation is CSVEVAGGPRTEAFF.

This clone has a single count. The genes are TRBV6-2 or TRBV6-3 and TRBJ2-1, with TRBD2 matching 7 bases. Germline lookup yields CDR1 MNHEY and CDR2 SVGEGT. This CDR3 contains 16 residues. V lost 2 bases to trimming and J lost 7 bases; unmatched junction nucleotides: 11. DNA for the CDR3: TGTGCCAGCAGTTACGCTCGCATGCGGGAGTCGAATGAGCAGTTCTTC. Protein sequence: CASSYARMRESNEQFF.

The CDR3 protein is CASSAVPGTTGNTIYF. CDR3 DNA: TGTGCCAGCAGCGCCGTACCAGGGACAACTGGAAACACCATATATTTT. This chain joins TRBV9 and TRBJ1-3, with a possible D match to TRBD1 (6 bases). Trimming pared 3 bases from V and 2 bases from J, leaving 15 bases between. CDR1 and CDR2 from the germline V gene are SGDLS and YYNGEE. The CDR3 has 16 residues.

The genes are TRBV4-1 and TRBJ2-4; no firm D call. Germline CDR1 MGHRA, CDR2 YSYEKL. The CDR3 loop spans 14 amino acids. Trimming left V 1 base short and J 0 bases short, with 4 bases between. The CDR3 DNA is TGCGCCAGCAGCCAAGTTGGAGCCAAAAACATTCAGTACTTC. It encodes CASSQVGAKNIQYF.

CDR3 protein: CASSAFQDSSYNEQFF. In DNA form, the CDR3 reads TGTGCCAGCAGTGCCTTCCAGGACTCCTCCTACAATGAGCAGTTCTTC. This chain links TRBV6-2 or TRBV6-3 with TRBJ2-1; a possible D gene is TRBD2 (5 bases). Trimming took off 5 bases at V and 0 bases at J, with 14 bases between the two ends. CDR1 and CDR2 (germline): MNHEY, SVGEGT. The CDR3 contains 16 residues.

This clone was counted only a few times. J is TRBJ2-1 and V is TRBV6-1; 14 nucleotides align to TRBD2. Germline CDR1 is MNHNS and CDR2 is SASEGT. The CDR3 extends over 16 amino acids. The V gene end was trimmed by 0 bases and the J gene end by 7 bases; junction bases not matched to a gene: 2. CDR3 sequence: CASSEARTSGRNEQFF. CDR3 DNA: TGTGCCAGCAGTGAAGCAAGGACTAGCGGGAGGAATGAGCAGTTCTTC.

The chain has TRBV30 and TRBJ1-6; maybe TRBD1 (5 bases). Germline CDR1 reads GTSNPN; CDR2 reads SVGIG (reference sequence). Trimming cost V 2 bases and J 7 bases, with 9 bases left between them. There are 13 residues in the CDR3. The CDR3, as DNA: TGTGCCTGGAGTCAGGGTGCAAATTCACCCCTCCACTTT. Its translation: CAWSQGANSPLHF.